This is a list of T cell receptor beta chains from one sample in a study of Ad26.COV2.S vaccination and SARS-CoV-2 variants. The repertoire was sequenced with immunoSEQ multiplex PCR; TCRdb's copy has only in-frame clones and lacks some. The sample has about 180,000 clones; around 88% are singletons. The source material was peripheral blood, sampled after recovery from COVID-19. These receptors originate from a human donor who had recovered from COVID-19. CDR3s include the opening cysteine and the closing phenylalanine or tryptophan. Fields, in order: clone size, J gene, V gene, D gene, CDR3 DNA, CDR3 protein. D genes are given only for firm matches. Expanded clones are given a class, and other clones once, few, many or no size at all.

size: -; J: TRBJ2-5; V: TRBV10-3; D: TRBD2; DNA: TGTGCCATCAGTGGGGCGGGGGAGGAGACCCAGTACTTC; CDR3: CAISGAGEETQYF
size: -; J: TRBJ2-7; V: TRBV20-1; D: -; DNA: TGCAGTGCTCAAGACTACGAGCAGTACTTC; CDR3: CSAQDYEQYF
size: once; J: TRBJ2-1; V: TRBV7-7; D: TRBD2; DNA: TGTGCCAGCAGCCCCCTTAGCGGGAGGCCCGGAGGATACAATGAGCAGTTCTTC; CDR3: CASSPLSGRPGGYNEQFF
size: -; J: TRBJ1-3; V: TRBV4-2; D: TRBD1; DNA: TGTGCCAGCAGCCCTCTCGGGACAGGGACTGGAAACACCATATATTTT; CDR3: CASSPLGTGTGNTIYF
size: -; J: TRBJ1-5; V: TRBV6-5; D: -; DNA: TGTGCCAGCAGCCCCCGATGGGGGCAAGATCAGCCCCAGCATTTT; CDR3: CASSPRWGQDQPQHF
size: -; J: TRBJ2-3; V: TRBV15; D: -; DNA: TGTGCCACCAGCAGAGATGCCCTAGCCGCGAGTAGCACAGATACGCAGTATTTT; CDR3: CATSRDALAASSTDTQYF
size: -; J: TRBJ2-1; V: TRBV7-8; D: -; DNA: TGTGCCAGCAGCGAAAGGACACGGAATGAGCAGTTCTTC; CDR3: CASSERTRNEQFF
size: -; J: TRBJ2-3; V: TRBV29-1; D: TRBD2; DNA: TGCAGCGTCGCCTATAGCGGGGTAAGGACAGATACGCAGTATTTT; CDR3: CSVAYSGVRTDTQYF
size: -; J: TRBJ1-4; V: TRBV29-1; D: -; DNA: TGCAGCGTTCAGGACGGGAATGAAAAACTGTTTTTT; CDR3: CSVQDGNEKLFF
size: many; J: TRBJ1-2; V: TRBV10-1; D: -; DNA: TGCGCCAGCAGTGACAGGGACTATGGCTACACCTTC; CDR3: CASSDRDYGYTF
size: -; J: TRBJ2-4; V: TRBV7-8; D: -; DNA: TGTGCCAGCAGCTTGGGGTTCGGGGCCAAAAACATTCAGTACTTC; CDR3: CASSLGFGAKNIQYF
size: -; J: TRBJ2-2; V: TRBV19; D: -; DNA: TGTGCCAGTATCGGTCGTCCCGGGCGCGGGGAGCTGTTTTTT; CDR3: CASIGRPGRGELFF
size: -; J: TRBJ2-2; V: TRBV7-3; D: TRBD2; DNA: TGTGCCAGCAGTCTTAGCGGGAGTTCCCTATTTCTAAACACCGGGGAGCTGTTTTTT; CDR3: CASSLSGSSLFLNTGELFF
size: -; J: TRBJ1-6; V: TRBV2; D: -; DNA: TGTGCCAGCAGCCTAGGGGGGGGTTATAATTCACCCCTCCACTTT; CDR3: CASSLGGGYNSPLHF
size: -; J: TRBJ2-7; V: TRBV24-1; D: TRBD2; DNA: TGTGCCACCAGTGATTCGGCTAGCGGTCTTTCCTACGAGCAGTACTTC; CDR3: CATSDSASGLSYEQYF
size: -; J: TRBJ1-2; V: TRBV18; D: -; DNA: TGTGCCAGCTCACCACAAGACAGGCTCCTCTATGGCTACACCTTC; CDR3: CASSPQDRLLYGYTF
size: -; J: TRBJ2-7; V: TRBV7-9; D: TRBD2; DNA: TGTGCCAGCAGCCCGAGCGGGGGTGGGTACGAGCAGTACTTC; CDR3: CASSPSGGGYEQYF
size: once; J: TRBJ2-7; V: TRBV29-1; D: TRBD1; DNA: TGCAGCGTTGACGCCTCGACAGGGTACGAGCAGTACTTC; CDR3: CSVDASTGYEQYF
size: -; J: TRBJ2-1; V: TRBV7-8; D: TRBD1; DNA: TGTGCCAGCAGCCCGGACAGGGGCTTGGAGCAGTTCTTC; CDR3: CASSPDRGLEQFF
size: -; J: TRBJ1-2; V: TRBV10-3; D: -; DNA: TGTGCCATCAGTGAAAGTCGGGGCTACACCTTC; CDR3: CAISESRGYTF
size: -; J: TRBJ2-3; V: TRBV4-2; D: TRBD2; DNA: TGTGCCAGCAGCCAAGAAACTAGCGGGAGATCTAGCACAGATACGCAGTATTTT; CDR3: CASSQETSGRSSTDTQYF
size: -; J: TRBJ1-2; V: TRBV7-9; D: -; DNA: TGTGCCAGCAGCATAGCAGGGTCTTCTGGTGGCTACACCTTC; CDR3: CASSIAGSSGGYTF
size: -; J: TRBJ1-1; V: TRBV5-8; D: -; DNA: TGTGCCAGCAGCTTGCGGGGCACTGAAGCTTTCTTT; CDR3: CASSLRGTEAFF
size: -; J: TRBJ1-2; V: TRBV7-2; D: -; DNA: TGTGCCAGCAGCTCCCGCGTAACTAACTATGGCTACACCTTC; CDR3: CASSSRVTNYGYTF
size: -; J: TRBJ2-1; V: TRBV5-1; D: -; DNA: TGCGCCAGCAGCTTGGCGCAGGGATCAGACAATGAGCAGTTCTTC; CDR3: CASSLAQGSDNEQFF
size: -; J: TRBJ1-1; V: TRBV7-2; D: -; DNA: TGTGCCAGCAGCGCCACAGGGCGGTACACTGAAGCTTTCTTT; CDR3: CASSATGRYTEAFF
size: -; J: TRBJ1-2; V: TRBV24-1; D: -; DNA: TGTGCCACCAGTGATTCGACAAAAACCTATGGCTACACCTTC; CDR3: CATSDSTKTYGYTF
size: -; J: TRBJ2-1; V: TRBV27; D: TRBD2; DNA: TGTGCCACCGCACTAGCGGACTCCTACAATGAGCAGTTCTTC; CDR3: CATALADSYNEQFF
size: -; J: TRBJ2-5; V: TRBV3-1/TRBV3-2; D: TRBD2; DNA: TGTGCCAGCAGCCGGGGACCGGGGCTAGCGGGAGGATCAGAGACCCAGTACTTC; CDR3: CASSRGPGLAGGSETQYF
size: -; J: TRBJ1-1; V: TRBV9; D: -; DNA: TGTGCCAGCAGTCCCCAGCAGGGGTTGGTCACTGAAGCTTTCTTT; CDR3: CASSPQQGLVTEAFF
size: -; J: TRBJ1-1; V: TRBV11-2; D: TRBD1; DNA: TGTGCCAGCAGCTCAGGACAGGGAGGCACTGAAGCTTTCTTT; CDR3: CASSSGQGGTEAFF
size: -; J: TRBJ1-6; V: TRBV19; D: TRBD1; DNA: TGTGCCAGTAGCCTTAGGGGACAGGGAAATTCACCCCTCCACTTT; CDR3: CASSLRGQGNSPLHF
size: -; J: TRBJ2-7; V: TRBV25-1; D: -; DNA: TGTGCCAGCAGTGAAACCGGGCTCTACGAGCAGTACTTC; CDR3: CASSETGLYEQYF
size: -; J: TRBJ2-1; V: TRBV27; D: TRBD2; DNA: TGTGCCAGCAATAGCGGGGGGGCATATAATGAGCAGTTCTTC; CDR3: CASNSGGAYNEQFF
size: -; J: TRBJ2-7; V: TRBV6-5; D: TRBD1; DNA: TGTGCCAGCAGTTTTCCCGGGACAGTCTACGAGCAGTACTTC; CDR3: CASSFPGTVYEQYF
size: -; J: TRBJ1-5; V: TRBV9; D: -; DNA: TGTGCCAGCAGCGTTTCCGGACAGAGCAATCAGCCCCAGCATTTT; CDR3: CASSVSGQSNQPQHF
size: -; J: TRBJ1-4; V: TRBV2; D: TRBD1; DNA: TGTGCCAGCAGTGAAGGGCAGGGGGCAGGCGAAAAACTGTTTTTT; CDR3: CASSEGQGAGEKLFF
size: -; J: TRBJ1-1; V: TRBV10-1; D: -; DNA: TGCGCCAGCAAGGGAGGTCGGAACACTGAAGCTTTCTTT; CDR3: CASKGGRNTEAFF
size: once; J: TRBJ2-1; V: TRBV6-4; D: -; DNA: TGTGCCAGCAGTGATGGGGGGGAGCAGTTCTTC; CDR3: CASSDGGEQFF
size: once; J: TRBJ2-2; V: TRBV7-6; D: -; DNA: TGTGCCAGCAGCCCCGGGGGCATCGGGGAGCTGTTTTTT; CDR3: CASSPGGIGELFF
size: -; J: TRBJ2-6; V: TRBV27; D: -; DNA: TGTGCCAGCAGTTTATTTAGTCCTTGGGGCACTTACCCCTCTGGGGCCAACGTCCTGACTTTC; CDR3: CASSLFSPWGTYPSGANVLTF
size: once; J: TRBJ1-3; V: TRBV5-5; D: -; DNA: TGTGCCAGCAGCTTGGGAGGGGTAGACACCATATATTTT; CDR3: CASSLGGVDTIYF
size: -; J: TRBJ1-1; V: TRBV18; D: -; DNA: TGTGCCAGCTCACCGGGGCTGAACACTGAAGCTTTCTTT; CDR3: CASSPGLNTEAFF
size: once; J: TRBJ2-3; V: TRBV28; D: TRBD2; DNA: TGTGCCAGCATGATCAGTCTGGGCGGGGGGGCCGCTAGCACAGATACGCAGTATTTT; CDR3: CASMISLGGGAASTDTQYF
size: -; J: TRBJ2-3; V: TRBV3-1/TRBV3-2; D: TRBD1; DNA: TGTGCCAGCAGCCTGGACAGGGGGACAGATACGCAGTATTTT; CDR3: CASSLDRGTDTQYF
size: once; J: TRBJ1-6; V: TRBV6-1; D: TRBD1; DNA: TGTGCCAGCAGCGAACCGACAGGGGGAAAGAATTCACCCCTCCACTTT; CDR3: CASSEPTGGKNSPLHF
size: -; J: TRBJ2-6; V: TRBV10-3; D: -; DNA: TGTGCCACCACGAGTGGGGTTTCAACTGGGGCCAACGTCCTGACTTTC; CDR3: CATTSGVSTGANVLTF
size: -; J: TRBJ2-5; V: TRBV9; D: TRBD2; DNA: TGTGCCAGCAGCCTGGGGGTGACTAGCGGGGTAGAGACCCAGTACTTC; CDR3: CASSLGVTSGVETQYF
size: -; J: TRBJ1-6; V: TRBV10-3; D: TRBD1; DNA: TGTGCCATCAGTGACGGACAGGGTAAGGATTCACCCCTCCACTTT; CDR3: CAISDGQGKDSPLHF
size: -; J: TRBJ2-1; V: TRBV28; D: TRBD2; DNA: TGTGCCAGCACCCCTTATTGGACTAGCGGGGCGGCAGGGTTCTTC; CDR3: CASTPYWTSGAAGFF